This T cell receptor (beta chain) comes out of a study of response to subunit inactivated influenza vaccine. Study results and caveats: Authors suggested few new T cells are recruited by each seasonal influenza vaccination.

TCRdb called the RT-PCR reads again in MiXCR, with one record for every CDR3 protein. The repertoire holds about 700,000 distinct CDR3 sequences, with approximately 13% as singletons. CDR3 length: 19 residues. CDR1 and CDR2 (germline): DFQATT, SNEGSKA (reference sequence). V lost 2 bases, J lost 6 bases, and 15 bases stayed unmatched. This clonotype was counted a single time. Its target is unknown. This TCR was recovered from a man aged 50 or older who received an inactivated influenza vaccine. Sequencing was performed on PBMCs from blood, taken roughly 15 days before vaccination. V and J are TRBV20-1 and TRBJ2-1; 14 bases are shared with TRBD2. CDR3 DNA sequence: TGCAGTGCTAGATTGACTAGCGGGAGGGCCGGTGATTTAGTCAATGAGCAGTTCTTC. Protein: CSARLTSGRAGDLVNEQFF.